Sequencing of this T cell receptor (beta chain) was carried out in a study of blood T cell repertoires in COVID-19. Measured with immunoSEQ multiplex PCR; TCRdb has only the in-frame clones, and not every one. Of hundreds of thousands of clones detected, 89% appear once; the ten largest clones hold roughly 0.9%. The TCR originated in a man aged 18-30 years with COVID-19, enrolled during active disease. The sequenced material came from peripheral blood.

For the CDR3, the DNA is TGTGCCAGCAGCCAAACATTGGCCGGGGGGAATGAGCAGTTCTTC. Protein product: CASSQTLAGGNEQFF. The gene calls are TRBV3-1 (or the pseudogene TRBV3-2) and TRBJ2-1; 7 bases agree with TRBD2. This CDR3 contains 15 residues. Unmatched junction bases numbered 8, after V lost 2 bases and J lost 7 bases. CDR1 and CDR2 from the germline V gene are LGHDT and YNNKEL (reference sequence).